This record covers a single T cell receptor (beta chain). This specimen belongs to a study of control samples from healthy donors and cancer patients. The repertoire was sequenced with immunoSEQ multiplex PCR; TCRdb's copy has only in-frame clones and lacks some. The sample yields some 130,000 clones, about nine tenths seen once. V was clipped by 4 bases and J by 4 bases; unmatched bases: 1. The germline V gene has CDR1 SGHDT and CDR2 YYEEEE. The CDR3 length is 14 residues. The rearrangement links TRBV5-6 to TRBJ2-2, with 10 bases matching TRBD1. The receptor comes from a man younger than 30 in good health. The sample consisted of blood. CDR3 nucleotide sequence: TGTGCCAGCAGCAGGACAGGGGGCACCGGGGAGCTGTTTTTT. It specifies CASSRTGGTGELFF.